In its sample, the clone carrying this T cell receptor (beta chain) ranks as large. The antigen is undetermined. The sample is drawn from a study of lung T cells in sarcoidosis with Löfgren's syndrome. Study summary: In sarcoidosis, CD4+ T cells accumulate in bronchoalveolar lavage fluid.

This CDR3 is 15 amino acids long. Germline V CDR1 and CDR2: MNHEY, SMNVEV (reference sequence). Trimming took 6 bases from V and 7 from J, leaving 21 bases between them. TCRdb reprocessed the reads with MiXCR, giving one entry per CDR3 protein. Of about 9,400 distinct CDR3 sequences listed, 15% to 20% are singletons. Study outcomes and limitations: Multiple Löfgren's syndrome patients reportedly shared TRAV12-1 and TRBV2 CDR3 motifs. Löfgren's syndrome patients reportedly showed greatest TRAV12-1 and TRBV2 expansion versus controls.

V and J are TRBV27 and TRBJ1-1, with D unresolved. The sequenced sample consisted of CD4+ T cells from bronchoalveolar lavage. The receptor's source is a human donor with sarcoidosis (Löfgren's syndrome or another form), or a control subject (not recorded which). DNA of the CDR3: TGTGCCAGCAGAACCCTCCGGAGACTAGGTAGTGAAGCTTTCTTT. This translates into CASRTLRRLGSEAFF.